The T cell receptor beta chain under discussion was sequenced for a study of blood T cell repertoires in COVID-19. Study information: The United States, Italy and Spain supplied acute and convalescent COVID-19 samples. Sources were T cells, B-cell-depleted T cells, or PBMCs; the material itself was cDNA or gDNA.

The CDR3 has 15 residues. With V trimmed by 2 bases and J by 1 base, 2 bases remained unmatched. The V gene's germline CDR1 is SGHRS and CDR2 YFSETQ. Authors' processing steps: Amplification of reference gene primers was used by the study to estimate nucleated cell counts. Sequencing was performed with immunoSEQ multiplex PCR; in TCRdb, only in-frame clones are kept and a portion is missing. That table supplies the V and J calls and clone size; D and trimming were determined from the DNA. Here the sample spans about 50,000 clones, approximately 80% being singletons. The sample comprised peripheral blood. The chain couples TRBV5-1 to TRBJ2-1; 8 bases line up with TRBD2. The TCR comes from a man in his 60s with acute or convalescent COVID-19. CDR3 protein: CASSLSGGSYNEQFF. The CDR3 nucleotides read TGCGCCAGCAGCTTAAGCGGGGGATCCTACAATGAGCAGTTCTTC.